The present TCR beta chain was sequenced within a study of cytomegalovirus exposure and HLA in healthy donors. This CDR3 region has 17 residues. Trimming at V came to 3 bases and at J to 4 bases, leaving 4 bases not matched to a gene. Germline V gives CDR1 MNHEY, CDR2 SMNVEV (reference sequence). With 60 Vbeta and 13 Jbeta primers, the PCR was carried out. Sequenced by immunoSEQ multiplex PCR; TCRdb stores in-frame clones only, minus some. The repertoire holds some 190,000 clones, with more than 75% as singletons. This rearrangement joins TRBV27 to TRBJ1-6; 12 nucleotides line up with TRBD1. The sequencing input was PBMCs. The origin of this receptor is a man aged 40-55 years in good health and CMV-seronegative. The CDR3 DNA follows: TGTGCCAGCAGTTTTGGGACAGGGGGCTCTTATAATTCACCCCTCCACTTT. Protein product: CASSFGTGGSYNSPLHF.